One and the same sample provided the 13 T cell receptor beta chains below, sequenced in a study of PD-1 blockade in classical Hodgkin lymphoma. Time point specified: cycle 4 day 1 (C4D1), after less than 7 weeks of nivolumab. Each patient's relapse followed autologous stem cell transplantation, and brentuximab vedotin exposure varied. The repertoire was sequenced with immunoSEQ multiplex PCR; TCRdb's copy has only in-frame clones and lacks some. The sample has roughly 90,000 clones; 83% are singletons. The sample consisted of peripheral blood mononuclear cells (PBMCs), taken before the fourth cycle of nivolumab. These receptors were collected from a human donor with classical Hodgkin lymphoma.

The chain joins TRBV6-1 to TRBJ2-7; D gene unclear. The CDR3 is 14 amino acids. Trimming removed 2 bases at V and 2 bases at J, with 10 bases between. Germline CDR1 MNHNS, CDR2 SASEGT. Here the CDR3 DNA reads TGTGCCAGCAGTGAACAGACGGTAACCTACGAGCAGTACTTC. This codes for CASSEQTVTYEQYF.

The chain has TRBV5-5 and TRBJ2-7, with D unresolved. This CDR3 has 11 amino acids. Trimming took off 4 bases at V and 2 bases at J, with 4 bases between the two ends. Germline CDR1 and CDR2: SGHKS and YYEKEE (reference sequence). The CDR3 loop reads CASSLTYEQYF. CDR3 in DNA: TGTGCCAGCAGCCTCACCTACGAGCAGTACTTC.

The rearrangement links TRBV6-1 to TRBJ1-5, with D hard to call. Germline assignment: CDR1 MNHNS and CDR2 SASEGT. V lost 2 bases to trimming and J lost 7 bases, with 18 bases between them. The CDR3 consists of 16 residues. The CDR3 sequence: CASSEFMSYRGQPQHF. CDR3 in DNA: TGTGCCAGCAGTGAATTTATGTCCTACCGGGGACAGCCCCAGCATTTT.

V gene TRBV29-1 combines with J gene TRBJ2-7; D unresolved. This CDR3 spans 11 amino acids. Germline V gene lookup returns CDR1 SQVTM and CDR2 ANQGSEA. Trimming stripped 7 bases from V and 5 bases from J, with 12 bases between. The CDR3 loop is CSAGNSDEQYF. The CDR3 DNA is TGCAGCGCCGGTAACAGTGACGAGCAGTACTTC.

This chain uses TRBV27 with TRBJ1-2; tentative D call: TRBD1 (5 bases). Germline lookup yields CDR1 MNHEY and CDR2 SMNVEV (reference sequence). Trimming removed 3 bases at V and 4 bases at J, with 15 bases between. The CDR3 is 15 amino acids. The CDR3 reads CASSFRGSMGYGYTF. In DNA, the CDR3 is TGTGCCAGCAGTTTTAGGGGCTCGATGGGCTATGGCTACACCTTC.

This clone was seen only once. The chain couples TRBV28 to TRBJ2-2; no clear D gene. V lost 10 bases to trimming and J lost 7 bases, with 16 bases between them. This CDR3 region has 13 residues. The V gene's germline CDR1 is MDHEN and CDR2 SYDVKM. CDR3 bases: TGTGCCACTCACTTTGATGTTATCGGGGAGCTGTTTTTT. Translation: CATHFDVIGELFF.

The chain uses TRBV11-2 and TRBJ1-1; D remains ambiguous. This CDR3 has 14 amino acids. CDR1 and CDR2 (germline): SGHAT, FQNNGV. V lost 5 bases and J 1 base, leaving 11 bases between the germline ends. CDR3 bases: TGTGCCAGCAGCCCCCGGCAGGCGAACACTGAAGCTTTCTTT. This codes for CASSPRQANTEAFF.

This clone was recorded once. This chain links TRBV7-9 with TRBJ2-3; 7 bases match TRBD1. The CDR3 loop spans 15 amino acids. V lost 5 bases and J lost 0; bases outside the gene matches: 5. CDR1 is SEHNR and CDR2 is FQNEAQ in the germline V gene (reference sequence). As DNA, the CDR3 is TGTGCCAGCAGCCCGACAGGGTCTAGCACAGATACGCAGTATTTT. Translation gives CASSPTGSSTDTQYF.

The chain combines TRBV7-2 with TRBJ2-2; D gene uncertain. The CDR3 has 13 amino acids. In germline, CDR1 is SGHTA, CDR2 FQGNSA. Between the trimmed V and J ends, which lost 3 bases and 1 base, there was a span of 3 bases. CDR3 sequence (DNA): TGTGCCAGCAGCTTTTTGAACACCGGGGAGCTGTTTTTT. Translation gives CASSFLNTGELFF.

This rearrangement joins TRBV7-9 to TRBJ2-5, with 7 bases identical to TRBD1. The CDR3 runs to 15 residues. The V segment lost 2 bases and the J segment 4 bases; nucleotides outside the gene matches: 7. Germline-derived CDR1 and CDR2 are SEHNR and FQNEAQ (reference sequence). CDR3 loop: CASSLPTGVGETQYF. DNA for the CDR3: TGTGCCAGCAGCTTACCAACAGGGGTTGGAGAGACCCAGTACTTC.

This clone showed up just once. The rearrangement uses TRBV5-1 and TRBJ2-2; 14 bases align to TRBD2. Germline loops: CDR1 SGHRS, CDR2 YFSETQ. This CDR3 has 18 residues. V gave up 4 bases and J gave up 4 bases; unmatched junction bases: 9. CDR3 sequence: CASSLPSGTSGSTGELFF. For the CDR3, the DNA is TGCGCCAGCAGCCTACCTTCCGGGACTAGCGGGAGCACCGGGGAGCTGTTTTTT.

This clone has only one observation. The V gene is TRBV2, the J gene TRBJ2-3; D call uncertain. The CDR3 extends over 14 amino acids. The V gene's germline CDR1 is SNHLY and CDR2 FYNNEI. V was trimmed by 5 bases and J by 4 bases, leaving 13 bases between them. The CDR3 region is CASSPGPLPDTQYF. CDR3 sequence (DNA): TGTGCCAGCAGTCCCGGACCCCTTCCAGATACGCAGTATTTT.

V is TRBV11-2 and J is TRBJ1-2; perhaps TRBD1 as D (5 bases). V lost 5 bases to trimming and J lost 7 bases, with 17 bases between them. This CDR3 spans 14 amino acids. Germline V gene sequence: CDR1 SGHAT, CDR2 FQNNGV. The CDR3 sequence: CASSPGTLWGGYTF. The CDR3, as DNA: TGTGCCAGCAGCCCCGGGACTTTATGGGGTGGCTACACCTTC.